A single sample gave rise to the 24 T cell receptor beta chains below, sequenced in a study of blood T cell repertoires in COVID-19. The repertoire was sequenced with immunoSEQ multiplex PCR; TCRdb's copy has only in-frame clones and lacks some. The data contain 160,000 or so clones, about 83% of them seen just once; the ten biggest clones take up roughly 1.4%. The sample consisted of peripheral blood. The receptors were gathered from a human donor in a cohort sampled during active COVID-19.

This CDR3 is CSVDSTSGVGEQFF. The CDR3 coding sequence is TGCAGCGTTGATTCTACTAGCGGGGTTGGTGAGCAGTTCTTC. This rearrangement joins TRBV29-1 to TRBJ2-1; TRBD2 agrees at 10 bases. V was pared by 3 bases and J by 9 bases, with 8 bases of the junction left unmatched. The CDR3 extends over 14 amino acids. Germline CDR1 SQVTM, CDR2 ANQGSEA.

This clone was detected only a few times. This chain links TRBV29-1 with TRBJ1-1; D is undetermined. This CDR3 region has 12 residues. The germline CDR1 and CDR2 sequences are SQVTM and ANQGSEA. V was cut by 1 base and J by 6 bases, with 9 bases left in between. The CDR3 sequence: CSVEGGGAEAFF. CDR3 nucleotides: TGCAGCGTTGAAGGAGGTGGAGCTGAAGCTTTCTTT. Supplemented by reference TRBV29-1 and TRBJ1-1, the full variable domain reads SAVISQKPSRDICQRGTSLTIQCQVDSQVTMMFWYRQQPGQSLTLIATANQGSEATYESGFVIDKFPISRPNLTFSTLTVSNMSPEDSSIYLCSVEGGGAEAFFGQGTRLTVV.

The rearrangement uses TRBV6-1 and TRBJ2-1, with 7 bases that match TRBD2. Germline values: CDR1 MNHNS, CDR2 SASEGT. V lost 3 bases and J lost 4; bases outside the gene matches: 6. The CDR3 is made up of 15 amino acids. The CDR3 DNA sequence: TGTGCCAGCAGTGAGGGCCTAGCGGAATACAATGAGCAGTTCTTC. Encoded protein: CASSEGLAEYNEQFF.

This clone was counted a few times. This chain uses TRBV4-2 with TRBJ2-5; 11 bases are a match to TRBD2. This CDR3 spans 18 amino acids. Germline values: CDR1 LGHNA, CDR2 YNFKEQ. Trimming cost V 0 bases and J 5 bases; bases outside gene matches: 11. CDR3: CASSQELAGGPEKETQYF. The CDR3 DNA is TGTGCCAGCAGCCAAGAGTTAGCGGGGGGGCCCGAAAAGGAGACCCAGTACTTC.

The chain joins TRBV6-5 to TRBJ1-1, with D tentatively TRBD1 (6 bases). Deletions cut 1 base from V and 1 base from J, with 10 bases between. This CDR3 is built from 15 residues. Germline loops: CDR1 MNHEY, CDR2 SVGAGI. The CDR3 protein is CASSYYGGGNTEAFF. The CDR3 DNA follows: TGTGCCAGCAGTTACTATGGGGGCGGGAACACTGAAGCTTTCTTT.

This clone was counted a single time. This chain joins TRBV5-1 and TRBJ1-4; a weak D match, TRBD1 (5 bases). There are 15 residues in the CDR3. The V end was cut by 4 bases, the J end by 7 bases, with 17 bases between. Germline CDR1 reads SGHRS; CDR2 reads YFSETQ. The CDR3 protein is CASSTGTGGSEKLFF. As DNA, the CDR3 is TGCGCCAGCAGCACGGGGACCGGAGGGAGTGAAAAACTGTTTTTT. The variable domain in full, completed from reference TRBV5-1 and TRBJ1-4, reads KAGVTQTPRYLIKTRGQQVTLSCSPISGHRSVSWYQQTPGQGLQFLFEYFSETQRNKGNFPGRFSGRQFSNSRSEMNVSTLELGDSALYLCASSTGTGGSEKLFFGSGTQLSVL.

The chain links TRBV6-2 or TRBV6-3 to TRBJ2-2; 7 bases agree with TRBD2. The J segment lost 7 bases and the V segment lost 2 bases, leaving 4 bases of the junction unmatched. The CDR3 is made up of 14 amino acids. Germline V lookup: CDR1 MNHEY, CDR2 SVGEGT. CDR3 bases: TGTGCCAGCAGTTACCCAGGGAGGGTCGGGGAGCTGTTTTTT. Amino acids: CASSYPGRVGELFF.

The chain is built from TRBV4-3 and TRBJ2-7, with 9 positions matching TRBD1. The germline CDR1 and CDR2 sequences are LGHNA and YSLEER. This CDR3 is 14 amino acids long. J was trimmed by 3 bases and V by 3 bases; bases with no gene match: 3. CDR3 region: CASSHRTGDYEQYF. CDR3 sequence (DNA): TGCGCCAGCAGCCATCGGACAGGGGACTACGAGCAGTACTTC.

The rearrangement links TRBV28 to TRBJ1-5; D possibly corresponds to TRBD1 (5 bases). CDR3 length equals 14 residues. The V end lost 6 bases, the J end lost 3 bases, and 12 bases lay between the germline ends. Looked up from germline, CDR1 is MDHEN and CDR2 is SYDVKM. The CDR3 sequence: CASSPGGINQPQHF. The CDR3 nucleotides are TGTGCCAGCAGCCCCGGGGGGATCAATCAGCCCCAGCATTTT.

This chain joins TRBV19 and TRBJ2-5, with D maybe TRBD2 (6 bases). V was shortened by 4 bases and J by 7 bases, with 19 bases between the two germline ends. From germline, CDR1 is LNHDA and CDR2 SQIVND (reference sequence). The CDR3 length is 15 residues. The CDR3 reads CASSTSGPRGWTQYF. CDR3 DNA: TGTGCCAGTAGTACCTCGGGACCCCGGGGGTGGACCCAGTACTTC.

This clone was observed once. The rearrangement links TRBV4-1 to TRBJ2-7; no reliable D call. From germline, CDR1 is MGHRA and CDR2 YSYEKL. The CDR3 is 14 amino acids. V lost 2 bases and J lost 4, with 12 bases in between. The CDR3 DNA sequence: TGCGCCAGCAGCCAAAACTACGGCCCGTACGAGCAGTACTTC. This codes for CASSQNYGPYEQYF.

A few counts support this clone. The V gene is TRBV2, the J gene TRBJ1-5, with D possibly TRBD1 on 5 matching bases. This CDR3 region has 14 residues. V was shortened by 5 bases and J by 1 base, with 9 bases between the two germline ends. From germline, CDR1 is SNHLY and CDR2 FYNNEI. This CDR3 is CASSYGGSNQPQHF. The CDR3 DNA sequence: TGTGCCAGCAGTTATGGGGGGAGCAATCAGCCCCAGCATTTT.

CDR3 DNA sequence: TGTGCCAGCAGTTTAGCGGGAGGGCCAAGGGAGCAGTACTTC. Amino acids: CASSLAGGPREQYF. This chain joins TRBV28 and TRBJ2-7; 9 bases are a match to TRBD2. CDR3 length: 14 amino acids. CDR1 is MDHEN and CDR2 is SYDVKM in the germline V gene. J lost 7 bases, V lost 2 bases, and 6 bases had no gene match.

The rearrangement joins TRBV2 to TRBJ2-1; TRBD2 matches 8 bases. The germline V gene has CDR1 SNHLY and CDR2 FYNNEI. There are 14 residues in the CDR3. J gave up 2 bases and V 7 bases, and 4 bases lay outside the gene matches. CDR3 region: CASTVAGPYNEQFF. CDR3 in DNA: TGTGCCAGCACCGTAGCGGGGCCCTACAATGAGCAGTTCTTC.

CDR3 nucleotides: TGTGCCAGCAGTTACGGGCGTGGACTAGCGGGGGTCGAGCAGTACTTC. Translating it yields CASSYGRGLAGVEQYF. The V gene is TRBV6-5, the J gene TRBJ2-7; 13 bases fit TRBD2. The CDR3 is 16 residues long. J gave up 6 bases and V 2 bases, and 7 bases lay outside the gene matches. Germline V gene data show CDR1 as MNHEY and CDR2 as SVGAGI.

The V call is TRBV4-3, the J call TRBJ1-6; 7 nucleotides line up with TRBD1. V gave up 0 bases and J gave up 14 bases; unmatched junction bases: 4. Germline CDR1 LGHNA, CDR2 YSLEER. CDR3 length equals 13 residues. The CDR3 DNA reads TGCGCCAGCAGCCAAGATTCCGGGACAGCCCTCCACTTT. This encodes CASSQDSGTALHF.

This chain links TRBV5-1 with TRBJ2-7; 8 positions agree with TRBD2. The germline V gene encodes CDR1 SGHRS and CDR2 YFSETQ. This CDR3 is 15 amino acids long. Trimming cost V 0 bases and J 2 bases; bases outside gene matches: 4. CDR3 DNA sequence: TGCGCCAGCAGCTTGGTAACTAGCGGTCCCTACGAGCAGTACTTC. It specifies CASSLVTSGPYEQYF.

V usage is TRBV6-4 and J usage is TRBJ1-4; a weak D match, TRBD1 (6 bases). The CDR3 covers 15 residues. The ends were cut back, 9 bases at V and 4 bases at J, with 18 bases in the middle. Germline CDR1 is MRHNA and CDR2 is SNTAGT. CDR3 residues: CARPFWADSNEKLFF. CDR3 bases: TGTGCCAGGCCCTTTTGGGCGGACAGTAATGAAAAACTGTTTTTT.

Here the CDR3 reads CASSIRGLANNEQFF. The CDR3 DNA follows: TGTGCCAGTAGTATAAGGGGACTAGCGAATAATGAGCAGTTCTTC. This chain connects TRBV19 to TRBJ2-1; 10 nucleotides agree with TRBD2. The CDR3 totals 15 residues. V was clipped by 2 bases and J by 7 bases; unmatched bases: 5. The V gene's germline CDR1 is LNHDA and CDR2 SQIVND (reference sequence).

This chain's CDR3 is CASSMDRTSYEQYF. For the CDR3, the DNA is TGTGCCAGTAGTATGGACAGGACCTCCTACGAGCAGTACTTC. The chain uses TRBV19 and TRBJ2-7, with 7 positions matching TRBD1. The germline V gene encodes CDR1 LNHDA and CDR2 SQIVND (reference sequence). Trimming at V came to 3 bases and at J to 0 bases, leaving 2 bases not matched to a gene. This CDR3 spans 14 amino acids.

This chain connects TRBV4-1 to TRBJ2-1; D is unresolved. The V gene lost 0 bases and the J gene lost 6 bases, with 9 bases spanning the gap. Germline loops: CDR1 MGHRA, CDR2 YSYEKL. This CDR3 spans 14 amino acids. This chain's CDR3 is CASSQEAFINEQFF. The CDR3 DNA sequence: TGCGCCAGCAGCCAAGAGGCATTCATCAATGAGCAGTTCTTC.

The chain is built from TRBV5-5 and TRBJ1-5; D gene ambiguous. Trimming stripped 5 bases from V and 0 bases from J, with 12 bases between. Germline CDR1 reads SGHKS; CDR2 reads YYEKEE (reference sequence). The CDR3 length is 15 residues. The CDR3 region has the DNA TGTGCCAGCAGACCAGACATAAATAGCAATCAGCCCCAGCATTTT. Its translation: CASRPDINSNQPQHF. The variable domain in full, with the rest retrieved from reference TRBV5-5 and TRBJ1-5, is DAGVTQSPTHLIKTRGQQVTLRCSPISGHKSVSWYQQVLGQGPQFIFQYYEKEERGRGNFPDRFSARQFPNYSSELNVNALLLGDSALYLCASRPDINSNQPQHFGDGTRLSIL.

The chain links TRBV5-1 to TRBJ2-7; the match to TRBD1 covers 8 bases. Per the germline V gene, CDR1 is SGHRS and CDR2 is YFSETQ. J was trimmed by 0 bases and V by 4 bases; bases with no gene match: 6. The CDR3 spans 15 residues. CDR3 sequence (DNA): TGCGCCAGCAGCCGGGGACAGGCGATCTCCTACGAGCAGTACTTC. Residues: CASSRGQAISYEQYF.

The chain joins TRBV11-3 to TRBJ2-7, with 8 bases aligning to TRBD1. The length of the CDR3 is 13 residues. Germline values: CDR1 SGHNT, CDR2 YENEEA. The V gene end was trimmed by 5 bases and the J gene end by 4 bases; junction bases not matched to a gene: 4. Here the CDR3 reads CASSRGQEYEQYF. CDR3 DNA: TGTGCCAGCAGCCGGGGACAGGAGTACGAGCAGTACTTC.